The 10 T cell receptor beta chains below all came from one sample that was sequenced in a study of blood T cell repertoires in COVID-19. The method was immunoSEQ multiplex PCR; TCRdb's version includes in-frame clones alone and lacks a portion of them. The repertoire holds about 200,000 clones, with around 92% as singletons. The sequencing sample was made of PBMCs or T cells enriched from blood (not recorded which). These receptors were obtained from a woman between 18 and 30 years old who had recovered from COVID-19.

The V and J genes are TRBV5-6 and TRBJ1-1; TRBD1 matches 7 bases. CDR1 and CDR2 from the germline V gene are SGHDT and YYEEEE. V gave up 2 bases and J gave up 3 bases; unmatched junction bases: 4. This CDR3 has 14 amino acids. The CDR3, as DNA: TGTGCCAGCAGCTTCGGTCAGGGGGACACTGAAGCTTTCTTT. Its protein product is CASSFGQGDTEAFF.

The chain employs TRBV7-9 and TRBJ2-4; D is ambiguous. CDR1 and CDR2 from the germline V gene are SEHNR and FQNEAQ (reference sequence). This CDR3 comprises 15 residues. Deletions cut 5 bases from V and 7 bases from J, with 18 bases between. The CDR3 sequence is CASSLNPPDGNIQYF. CDR3 nucleotide sequence: TGTGCCAGCAGCCTAAACCCGCCCGACGGGAACATTCAGTACTTC.

This clone came up once. The rearrangement uses TRBV5-1 and TRBJ2-1; 12 nucleotides match TRBD2. CDR1 is SGHRS, CDR2 YFSETQ, per germline. The CDR3 totals 16 residues. The V gene end was trimmed by 3 bases and the J gene end by 5 bases; junction bases not matched to a gene: 6. CDR3 in amino acids: CASSYKGLAGNNEQFF. The CDR3 bases are TGCGCCAGCAGCTACAAAGGACTAGCGGGGAACAATGAGCAGTTCTTC. Looking up the rest from reference TRBV5-1 and TRBJ2-1 gives the full variable domain: KAGVTQTPRYLIKTRGQQVTLSCSPISGHRSVSWYQQTPGQGLQFLFEYFSETQRNKGNFPGRFSGRQFSNSRSEMNVSTLELGDSALYLCASSYKGLAGNNEQFFGPGTRLTVL.

The chain uses TRBV7-6 and TRBJ1-5; TRBD1 matches at 10 bases. The CDR3 is 16 residues long. Germline lookup yields CDR1 SGHVS and CDR2 FNYEAQ. V lost 5 bases, J lost 1 base, and 5 bases stayed unmatched. CDR3 in amino acids: CASSPTGGNSNQPQHF. CDR3 sequence (DNA): TGTGCCAGCAGCCCGACAGGGGGCAACAGCAATCAGCCCCAGCATTTT.

The chain links TRBV25-1 to TRBJ1-6; D is unresolved. This CDR3 spans 17 amino acids. V was clipped by 8 bases and J by 0 bases, with 17 bases between them. Germline CDR1 and CDR2: MGHDK and SYGVNS. The CDR3 bases are TGTGCCAGCCAAGACACTTCTCGGAACTCCTATAATTCACCCCTCCACTTT. Translation gives CASQDTSRNSYNSPLHF.

V gene TRBV2 combines with J gene TRBJ1-6; possibly TRBD1 for D (6 bases). Germline V gives CDR1 SNHLY, CDR2 FYNNEI. CDR3 length: 16 amino acids. V lost 6 bases, J lost 9 bases, and 21 bases lay in between. The CDR3 bases are TGTGCCAGCAGGAGGCGGGGGGCCTGGACCCTTTCACCCCTCCACTTT. Translating it yields CASRRRGAWTLSPLHF.

J is TRBJ1-1 and V is TRBV6-5; TRBD1 agrees at 12 bases. The germline gives CDR1 MNHEY, CDR2 SVGAGI. V lost 4 bases and J lost 6; bases outside the gene matches: 6. CDR3 length: 15 residues. CDR3 nucleotides: TGTGCCAGCAGTTTCCGGGACAGGGGGCAAGCTGAAGCTTTCTTT. It is translated as CASSFRDRGQAEAFF.

The V gene is TRBV7-9, the J gene TRBJ1-4; 7 bases align to TRBD1. Per the germline V gene, CDR1 is SEHNR and CDR2 is FQNEAQ (reference sequence). The length of the CDR3 is 15 residues. V lost 2 bases and J lost 5; bases outside the gene matches: 5. The CDR3 loop reads CASSLTGVANEKLFF. In DNA, the CDR3 is TGTGCCAGCAGCTTAACAGGGGTAGCAAATGAAAAACTGTTTTTT.

The rearrangement uses TRBV5-1 and TRBJ1-1; the D gene is possibly TRBD1 (6 bases). CDR1 is SGHRS and CDR2 is YFSETQ in the germline V gene. V lost 6 bases and J 5 bases, leaving 23 bases between the germline ends. The length of the CDR3 is 16 residues. The CDR3 nucleotides read TGCGCCAGCACCCTCCTAGGGCAGGGGCATTATACTGAAGCTTTCTTT. It codes for CASTLLGQGHYTEAFF.

In regard to this clone: Additional DNA sequences in this sample encode the identical CDR3. The CDR3 coding sequence is TGTGCCAGCAGTTACAGGGGGCTAAGTAGCTACGAGCAGTACTTC. Amino acid sequence: CASSYRGLSSYEQYF. The chain joins TRBV6-5 to TRBJ2-7; 7 bases agree with TRBD1. V was clipped by 2 bases and J by 3 bases; unmatched bases: 7. CDR3 size: 15 residues. Per the germline V gene, CDR1 is MNHEY and CDR2 is SVGAGI.